The source of this T cell receptor (beta chain) is a study of cytomegalovirus exposure and HLA in healthy donors. Study results and limitations: Sequencing depth roughly uniform across donors was assumed in presence/absence analyses. When the data were analyzed later, several of the most significant clusters appeared to be linked to common viral pathogens. In all likelihood, a cluster of highly shared sequence variants was a sequencing artifact. The study carried out a later analysis of TCR beta sequences. It associated around 17,000 of them with specific HLA alleles at a false discovery rate of 0.05.

The V segment lost 5 bases and the J segment 2 bases; nucleotides outside the gene matches: 7. The CDR3 extends over 16 amino acids. In germline, CDR1 is MNHEY, CDR2 SMNVEV (reference sequence). Notes on this clone: Its specificity is not known.

Researchers ran the PCR with 60 Vbeta and 13 Jbeta primers. Sequencing used immunoSEQ multiplex PCR; TCRdb keeps in-frame clones, though not all of them. The repertoire holds hundreds of thousands of clones, with 78% as singletons. The sequenced material came from PBMCs. The sequence derives from a male donor in good health and CMV-seronegative. This rearrangement joins TRBV27 to TRBJ2-3, with 10 nucleotides matching TRBD2. DNA for the CDR3: TGTGCCAGCAGTCGGCCGGGACTAGCGACCACAGATACGCAGTATTTT. Its protein product is CASSRPGLATTDTQYF.